A single sample is the source of the 29 T cell receptor beta chains below, sequenced in a study of T cells in Graves' hyperthyroidism and ophthalmopathy (dated by TCRdb to the late 2010s). The library was made by multiplex PCR. The run used an Illumina HiSeq 2000. TCR beta CDR3 regions were amplified from RNA transcripts. A first-round RT-PCR of the TCR CDR3 used the HTBI primer set with the Qiagen OneStep RT-PCR kit. In-frame beta chains were kept once TCRdb had trimmed the public reads at Q25 with fastp and called clones with MiXCR. Entries that share a CDR3 protein sequence are merged under the most common genes and DNA. The sample contains some 510,000 distinct CDR3 sequences, more than 45% of them found a single time. 8.2% of the sample lies in the top ten. Sequenced material: peripheral blood or thyroid tissue (not recorded which). All receptors derive from a woman aged 18-30 years with Graves' hyperthyroidism. Donor details come from another sample of the same person, matched by shared clones.

Concerning this clonotype itself: The junction does not match germline at one end; this may be a read error. This chain joins TRBV7-2 and TRBJ1-2; a possible D gene is TRBD1 (6 bases). Germline V gene data show CDR1 as SGHTA and CDR2 as FQGNSA. This CDR3 has 12 amino acids. CDR3 nucleotide sequence: TGTGCCAGCAGTCCTGAGGGGGATGGCCACACCTTC. Its translation is CASSPEGDGHTF.

This clonotype has a handful of counts. V is TRBV2 and J is TRBJ1-4, with 8 nucleotides matching TRBD1. The V and J ends lost 6 bases and 6 bases, in that order; junction bases with no gene match: 9. CDR3 length: 15 residues. Germline CDR1 SNHLY, CDR2 FYNNEI. DNA of the CDR3: TGTGCCAGCAGGGAGGACAGGGTCATAGATGAAAAACTGTTTTTT. Protein product: CASREDRVIDEKLFF.

V and J are TRBV24-1 and TRBJ2-7; D is unclear. The V gene lost 7 bases and the J gene lost 3 bases, with 9 bases spanning the gap. Germline lookup yields CDR1 KGHDR and CDR2 SFDVKD. The CDR3 covers 12 residues. CDR3 in amino acids: CATREAFYEQYF. Here the CDR3 DNA reads TGTGCCACCAGAGAAGCCTTCTACGAGCAGTACTTC.

V is TRBV7-3 and J is TRBJ2-7, with 12 bases fitting TRBD1. After removal of 5 bases from V and 5 bases from J, the junction contained 10 bases not matched to a gene. Germline V gene lookup returns CDR1 SGHTA and CDR2 FQGTGA. This CDR3 region has 16 residues. In nucleotides, the CDR3 is TGTGCCAGCAGCCGCTTTCCGGGACAGGGGGCCCACGAGCAGTACTTC. This encodes CASSRFPGQGAHEQYF.

V and J are TRBV9 and TRBJ2-7, with D possibly called TRBD1 or TRBD2 (6 bases each). Germline V gives CDR1 SGDLS, CDR2 YYNGEE. The CDR3 runs to 15 residues. The germline V and J ends were trimmed by 3 bases and 0 bases, with 13 bases remaining between them. The CDR3 protein is CASSEGGRGSYEQYF. DNA of the CDR3: TGTGCCAGCAGCGAGGGGGGTCGCGGCTCCTACGAGCAGTACTTC. Complete variable domain (other parts from reference TRBV9 and TRBJ2-7): DSGVTQTPKHLITATGQRVTLRCSPRSGDLSVYWYQQSLDQGLQFLIQYYNGEERAKGNILERFSAQQFPDLHSELNLSSLELGDSALYFCASSEGGRGSYEQYFGPGTRLTVT.

The chain links TRBV5-4 to TRBJ2-5; D is ambiguous. The CDR3 sequence is 16 residues long. Trimming removed 4 bases at V and 1 base at J, with 17 bases between. Germline V gene sequence: CDR1 SGHNT, CDR2 YYREEE (reference sequence). The chain's CDR3 is CASSPVAAAIQETQYF. As DNA, the CDR3 is TGTGCCAGCAGCCCAGTGGCCGCGGCAATCCAAGAGACCCAGTACTTC.

The V call is TRBV2, the J call TRBJ2-2; TRBD2 might be the D (5 bases). Trimming cost V 7 bases and J 10 bases, with 22 bases left between them. The germline V gene encodes CDR1 SNHLY and CDR2 FYNNEI. This CDR3 is built from 15 residues. CDR3 coding DNA: TGTGCCAGCATCCTGGCCCCTGGGAGCGTCGAGGAGCTGTTTTTT. Protein: CASILAPGSVEELFF.

The gene calls are TRBV4-2 and TRBJ1-4; a possible D gene is TRBD1 (5 bases). Trimming pared 0 bases from V and 3 bases from J, leaving 11 bases between. Germline assignment: CDR1 LGHNA and CDR2 YNFKEQ. The length of the CDR3 is 16 residues. The CDR3 sequence: CASSQDRGLANEKLFF. The CDR3 nucleotides read TGTGCCAGCAGCCAAGATCGGGGACTTGCTAATGAAAAACTGTTTTTT.

The chain is built from TRBV10-3 and TRBJ2-7; 8 nucleotides match TRBD1. Trimming took 6 bases from V and 5 from J; bases not matched to a gene: 6. This CDR3 contains 13 residues. Germline values: CDR1 ENHRY, CDR2 SYGVKD. The DNA for the CDR3 is TGTGCCATCAGCACGACAGGGGACGACGAGCAGTACTTC. This translates into CAISTTGDDEQYF.

This clonotype was counted only a few times. The V gene is TRBV2, the J gene TRBJ2-5; D not resolved. The CDR3 sequence is 15 residues long. V dropped 8 bases and J dropped 2 bases, with 18 bases sitting between them. Germline assignment: CDR1 SNHLY and CDR2 FYNNEI. The CDR3 bases are TGTGCCAGCGGAGAGCAGCTCAGGAGACAAGAGACCCAGTACTTC. This sequence encodes CASGEQLRRQETQYF.

Concerning this clonotype: This may be a read error: a much more frequent sequence differs by one nucleotide. The chain uses TRBV29-1 and TRBJ2-5; D remains ambiguous. Germline V gene data show CDR1 as SQVTM and CDR2 as ANQGSEA. This CDR3 is 11 amino acids long. CDR3 in DNA: TGCAGCGTTGTCGGGCAAGAGACCCGGTACTTC. Amino acid sequence: CSVVGQETRYF.

The CDR3 loop is CASSPGTLWPYEQYF. The CDR3 region has the DNA TGTGCCAGCAGCCCCGGGACTCTCTGGCCCTACGAGCAGTACTTC. The chain employs TRBV7-3 and TRBJ2-7; D is possibly TRBD2 (6 bases). This CDR3 is built from 15 residues. The V and J ends lost 5 bases and 2 bases respectively, with 16 bases between them. Germline lookup yields CDR1 SGHTA and CDR2 FQGTGA. Filled out from reference TRBV7-3 and TRBJ2-7, the complete variable domain reads GAGVSQTPSNKVTEKGKYVELRCDPISGHTALYWYRQSLGQGPEFLIYFQGTGAADDSGLPNDRFFAVRPEGSVSTLKIQRTERGDSAVYLCASSPGTLWPYEQYFGPGTRLTVT.

This clonotype was detected only a few times. V is TRBV5-1 and J is TRBJ2-7, with D possibly being TRBD1 (5 bases). Germline V gene sequence: CDR1 SGHRS, CDR2 YFSETQ. CDR3 length equals 13 residues. The V end lost 2 bases, the J end lost 4 bases, and 10 bases lay between the germline ends. The CDR3 here is CASSFETVYEQYF. CDR3 DNA sequence: TGCGCCAGCAGCTTCGAGACAGTATACGAGCAGTACTTC.

This clonotype was counted at least ten times. The CDR3 protein is CASSFGDRRNTEAFF. The CDR3 nucleotides are TGTGCCAGCAGCTTTGGCGACAGGCGTAACACTGAAGCTTTCTTT. This sequence joins TRBV7-8 and TRBJ1-1, with D perhaps TRBD1 (6 bases). Trimming removed 3 bases at V and 2 bases at J, with 13 bases between. This CDR3 has 15 amino acids. Germline values: CDR1 SGHVS, CDR2 FQNEAQ.

This chain uses TRBV29-1 with TRBJ1-4, with D perhaps TRBD1 (5 bases). Trimming left V 2 bases short and J 6 bases short, with 10 bases between. The CDR3 is made up of 13 amino acids. Germline-derived CDR1 and CDR2 are SQVTM and ANQGSEA. DNA of the CDR3: TGCAGCGTTGAATGGACACCATATGAAAAACTGTTTTTT. Translating gives CSVEWTPYEKLFF.

The V call is TRBV24-1, the J call TRBJ1-5; D perhaps matches TRBD1 (5 bases). This CDR3 is built from 15 residues. Germline V gene sequence: CDR1 KGHDR, CDR2 SFDVKD. V shed 11 bases and J shed 0 bases, with 16 bases lying between them. The CDR3 protein is CASKPTAYSNQPQHF. In DNA form, the CDR3 reads TGTGCCAGCAAACCGACAGCTTATAGCAATCAGCCCCAGCATTTT.

The V and J genes are TRBV7-8 and TRBJ1-3, with 10 positions matching TRBD1. Losses at the gene ends were 6 bases for V and 0 bases for J; bases not matched to a gene: 8. This CDR3 contains 17 residues. Germline CDR1 SGHVS, CDR2 FQNEAQ. The CDR3 region is CASSLRTGGNSGNTIYF. In DNA form, the CDR3 reads TGTGCCAGCAGTCTTAGGACAGGGGGAAACTCTGGAAACACCATATATTTT.

The genes are TRBV7-3 and TRBJ2-5; D is unclear. Germline V gives CDR1 SGHTA, CDR2 FQGTGA. Trimming stripped 5 bases from V and 11 bases from J, with 24 bases between. The CDR3 contains 15 residues. The CDR3 nucleotides are TGTGCCAGCAGCCTCTCTCCGGTCGGGCAGCCCGATCAGTACTTC. The encoded protein is CASSLSPVGQPDQYF.

The DNA for the CDR3 is TGCAGCGGCCGGGACAGGGGTGGCTATGGCTACACCTTC. This sequence encodes CSGRDRGGYGYTF. V and J are TRBV29-1 and TRBJ1-2; 10 nucleotides align to TRBD1. The CDR3 loop spans 13 amino acids. The J segment lost 4 bases and the V segment lost 7 bases, leaving 6 bases of the junction unmatched. The V gene's germline CDR1 is SQVTM and CDR2 ANQGSEA.

This clonotype was found a few times. The chain uses TRBV2 and TRBJ1-2, with D possibly TRBD1 on 6 matching bases. CDR1 is SNHLY and CDR2 is FYNNEI in the germline V gene. Trimming removed 5 bases at V and 5 bases at J, with 18 bases between. This CDR3 region has 15 residues. The CDR3 loop reads CASSLALKQGYGYTF. In DNA, the CDR3 is TGTGCCAGCAGTTTAGCGCTGAAACAGGGATATGGCTACACCTTC.

This clonotype occurred once. The V call is TRBV20-1, the J call TRBJ2-7; tentative D call: TRBD2 (6 bases). CDR1 and CDR2 (germline): DFQATT, SNEGSKA (reference sequence). V was shortened by 2 bases and J by 8 bases, with 16 bases between the two germline ends. There are 13 residues in the CDR3. CDR3 sequence: CSARLLASSKQYF. In DNA form, the CDR3 reads TGCAGTGCTAGATTACTAGCTAGTTCTAAGCAGTACTTC.

This clonotype appeared many times. This chain joins TRBV12-3 or TRBV12-4 and TRBJ2-5; possibly TRBD2 for D (6 bases). The length of the CDR3 is 14 residues. Trimming removed 2 bases from V and 2 bases from J, with 9 bases in between. The CDR3 region has the DNA TGTGCCAGCAGTTTACGGCGGGGTCAAGAGACCCAGTACTTC. As protein: CASSLRRGQETQYF.

This clonotype was counted ten times or more. The CDR3 protein is CATSGTGAHEQYF. The CDR3 coding sequence is TGTGCCACCTCCGGGACAGGGGCCCACGAGCAGTACTTC. V usage is TRBV10-3 and J usage is TRBJ2-7, with 10 bases aligning to TRBD1. CDR1 is ENHRY, CDR2 SYGVKD, per germline. The junction had 8 bases not matched to a gene; V was cut back by 10 bases and J by 5 bases. There are 13 residues in the CDR3.

The chain combines TRBV6-1 with TRBJ2-2; TRBD1 matches 8 bases. The length of the CDR3 is 15 residues. V shed 5 bases and J 1 base; nucleotides not matched to a gene: 3. Looked up from germline, CDR1 is MNHNS and CDR2 is SASEGT. CDR3 sequence reads: CASSKGQVNTGELFF. For the CDR3, the DNA is TGTGCCAGCAGTAAGGGACAGGTGAACACCGGGGAGCTGTTTTTT.

This clonotype was picked up a small number of times. V and J are TRBV7-9 and TRBJ1-6; TRBD1 matches at 10 bases. The CDR3 consists of 14 residues. Germline CDR1 is SEHNR and CDR2 is FQNEAQ (reference sequence). With V trimmed by 4 bases and J by 10 bases, 4 bases remained unmatched. CDR3 amino acids: CASSSGTGESPLHF. In DNA form, the CDR3 reads TGTGCCAGCAGCTCCGGGACAGGGGAATCACCCCTCCACTTT.

This clonotype was counted at least ten times. V and J are TRBV24-1 and TRBJ1-5; no reliable D call. Between the trimmed V and J ends, which lost 8 bases and 6 bases, there was a span of 7 bases. The CDR3 has 11 residues. Germline V gene sequence: CDR1 KGHDR, CDR2 SFDVKD. CDR3: CATTRSQPQHF. The CDR3 DNA reads as TGTGCCACCACGCGTTCTCAGCCCCAGCATTTT.

The V and J genes are TRBV7-9 and TRBJ2-2; D call uncertain. The CDR3 length is 13 residues. Germline V gives CDR1 SEHNR, CDR2 FQNEAQ (reference sequence). Trimming left V 0 bases short and J 8 bases short, with 7 bases between. The CDR3 nucleotides read TGTGCCAGCAGCTTAGCGACCGTGGGGGAGCTGTTTTTT. It yields the protein CASSLATVGELFF.

Comments on this clonotype: One end of the junction is discordant with germline, which a read error may explain. The CDR3 spells CASSQEGGPLGTQYF. In DNA, the CDR3 is TGCGCCAGCAGCCAAGAAGGAGGGCCGCTGGGGACCCAGTACTTC. The chain carries TRBV7-6 and TRBJ2-5; the D gene is possibly TRBD2 (6 bases). The CDR3 consists of 15 residues. Germline CDR1 and CDR2: SGHVS and FNYEAQ.

The V gene is TRBV15, the J gene TRBJ1-6; possible D gene TRBD1, 6 bases. This CDR3 is built from 15 residues. Germline CDR1 LNHNV, CDR2 YYDKDF (reference sequence). Trimming removed 3 bases at V and 9 bases at J, with 15 bases between. DNA of the CDR3: TGTGCCACCAGCAGTGAGAACAGGGAGAGTTCACCCCTCCACTTT. Translated, it gives CATSSENRESSPLHF.